This entry describes one T cell receptor beta chain. What it binds is not known. PCR used 60 Vbeta primers and 13 Jbeta primers. Libraries were prepared by immunoSEQ multiplex PCR; TCRdb keeps only in-frame clonotypes and omits some of them. The repertoire includes about 160,000 clones, around 74% of them detected once, and 1.4% sits in the top ten. The data derive from a study of cytomegalovirus exposure and HLA in healthy donors. Whole-study results and caveats: Reportedly, cytomegalovirus status was diagnosed with high sensitivity and specificity. When presence/absence was analysed, sequencing depth was taken to be roughly uniform across donors. Differences between HLA loci emerged in a later analysis of TCR association rates, with DRB1 most and HLA-C fewest.

The CDR3 runs 16 residues. Germline V gene sequence: CDR1 LGHNA, CDR2 YNFKEQ. V was pared by 9 bases and J by 9 bases, with 18 bases of the junction left unmatched. The sequence was obtained from a woman between 25 and 40 years old in good health and CMV-seronegative. The rearrangement joins TRBV4-2 to TRBJ2-1; 9 nucleotides line up with TRBD2. Sequenced material: PBMCs. The CDR3 nucleotides are TGTGCCAGTACCCCGGCCTTGAGCGGGGGGACAAGTGAGCAGTTCTTC. This sequence encodes CASTPALSGGTSEQFF.